These 17 T cell receptor beta chains were all obtained from the same sample, sequenced in a study of blood T cell repertoires in COVID-19. Data came from immunoSEQ multiplex PCR; TCRdb stores just in-frame clones and leaves some out. The sample holds approximately 91,000 clones; over 70% are singletons and the top ten take around 20%. Specimen: peripheral blood. Receptors originate from a human donor in a cohort sampled during active COVID-19.

V gene TRBV5-4 combines with J gene TRBJ2-5, with 8 bases identical to TRBD2. V trimming: 3 bases; J trimming: 1 base; junction bases outside the gene matches: 5. Germline V gene data show CDR1 as SGHNT and CDR2 as YYREEE (reference sequence). CDR3 length: 15 residues. The chain's CDR3 is CASSSYSGTQETQYF. Written as DNA, the CDR3 is TGTGCCAGCAGCTCGTATAGCGGGACCCAAGAGACCCAGTACTTC.

This clone came up once. The chain uses TRBV6-6 and TRBJ2-7; maybe TRBD2 (6 bases). Germline V gene lookup returns CDR1 MNHNY and CDR2 SVGAGI (reference sequence). Trimming cost V 4 bases and J 4 bases, with 14 bases left between them. There are 14 residues in the CDR3. CDR3 nucleotides: TGTGCCAGCAGTTTTCTCGTCGGAGGGTACGAGCAGTACTTC. Protein product: CASSFLVGGYEQYF.

The J gene is TRBJ2-7, the V gene TRBV13; D uncertain. The CDR3 sequence is 12 residues long. V lost 3 bases and J 7 bases, leaving 10 bases between the germline ends. The germline V gene encodes CDR1 PRHDT and CDR2 FYEKMQ (reference sequence). This chain's CDR3 is CASSFSRREQYF. Here the CDR3 DNA reads TGTGCCAGCAGCTTTTCTCGGCGGGAGCAGTACTTC.

The V call is TRBV23-1, the J call TRBJ1-5; D ambiguous. TRBV23-1 is treated as an ORF (open reading frame) with a function not yet certain. Trimming pared 7 bases from V and 2 bases from J, leaving 15 bases between. The CDR3 extends over 15 amino acids. DNA for the CDR3: TGCGCCAGCACCCCGGGGATCCGGGGCAATCAGCCCCAGCATTTT. The encoded protein is CASTPGIRGNQPQHF.

The chain has TRBV5-1 and TRBJ1-2; D possibly corresponds to TRBD1 (6 bases). Germline V gene lookup returns CDR1 SGHRS and CDR2 YFSETQ. Trimming removed 3 bases at V and 6 bases at J, with 12 bases between. The CDR3 has 13 residues. As DNA, the CDR3 is TGCGCCAGCAGCTCATCCAGGGGAGATGGCTACACCTTC. This sequence encodes CASSSSRGDGYTF.

The rearrangement uses TRBV7-9 and TRBJ1-3; TRBD1 matches 8 bases. This CDR3 comprises 13 residues. V was clipped by 8 bases and J by 4 bases; unmatched bases: 4. Germline V gives CDR1 SEHNR, CDR2 FQNEAQ (reference sequence). The CDR3 nucleotides read TGTGCCAGCGGCACAGGGGGAGGAAACACCATATATTTT. This translates into CASGTGGGNTIYF.

This clone came up a few times. The chain carries TRBV27 and TRBJ1-3; 8 nucleotides agree with TRBD1. Losses at the gene ends were 4 bases for V and 4 bases for J; bases not matched to a gene: 6. Germline-derived CDR1 and CDR2 are MNHEY and SMNVEV (reference sequence). This CDR3 spans 15 amino acids. The CDR3 DNA follows: TGTGCCAGCAGTTGGACAGGGATGGGGGGAAACACCATATATTTT. This gives the protein CASSWTGMGGNTIYF.

This chain uses TRBV27 with TRBJ2-7, with D unresolved. Germline V gene data show CDR1 as MNHEY and CDR2 as SMNVEV (reference sequence). The CDR3 loop spans 13 amino acids. Deletions cut 5 bases from V and 0 bases from J, with 8 bases between. The CDR3 DNA follows: TGTGCCAGCAGTCCCAGGAACTCCTACGAGCAGTACTTC. Translated, it gives CASSPRNSYEQYF.

As to this clone: Other DNA sequences in this sample translate to the same CDR3. The rearrangement uses TRBV3-1 (or the pseudogene TRBV3-2) and TRBJ2-7; 9 positions agree with TRBD2. The CDR3 extends over 14 amino acids. Germline V CDR1 and CDR2: LGHDT, YNNKEL (reference sequence). Trimming at V came to 1 base and at J to 6 bases, leaving 4 bases not matched to a gene. The CDR3 reads CASSQVAGVSEQYF. In DNA, the CDR3 is TGTGCCAGCAGCCAAGTAGCGGGAGTCTCCGAGCAGTACTTC.

The chain carries TRBV27 and TRBJ2-3; TRBD1 is a possible D gene (5 bases). V shed 5 bases and J shed 4 bases, with 19 bases lying between them. Per germline, CDR1 MNHEY and CDR2 SMNVEV (reference sequence). The CDR3 is made up of 16 amino acids. For the CDR3, the DNA is TGTGCCAGCAGTCCTAGACTGAGGACATATTCAGATACGCAGTATTTT. Protein product: CASSPRLRTYSDTQYF.

The chain links TRBV28 to TRBJ2-1; TRBD2 aligns across 12 bases. CDR1 and CDR2 from the germline V gene are MDHEN and SYDVKM. This CDR3 region has 15 residues. Losses at the gene ends were 10 bases for V and 4 bases for J; bases not matched to a gene: 8. The CDR3 spells CAIILAGGPYNEQFF. CDR3 DNA sequence: TGTGCCATCATTCTAGCGGGAGGGCCTTACAATGAGCAGTTCTTC. The complete variable domain, with remaining parts taken from reference TRBV28 and TRBJ2-1, reads DVKVTQSSRYLVKRTGEKVFLECVQDMDHENMFWYRQDPGLGLRLIYFSYDVKMKEKGDIPEGYSVSREKKERFSLILESASTNQTSMYLCAIILAGGPYNEQFFGPGTRLTVL.

This clone was observed a few times. V usage is TRBV18 and J usage is TRBJ2-1; TRBD2 aligns across 7 bases. The V segment lost 1 base and the J segment 3 bases; nucleotides outside the gene matches: 12. Germline lookup yields CDR1 KGHSH and CDR2 LQKENI. This CDR3 has 18 amino acids. DNA of the CDR3: TGTGCCAGCTCACCACAACCCGAGGGAGGGCTCATCTACAATGAGCAGTTCTTC. It yields the protein CASSPQPEGGLIYNEQFF.

The chain couples TRBV7-2 to TRBJ2-7; D possibly corresponds to TRBD1 (6 bases). The CDR3 spans 13 residues. The V gene's germline CDR1 is SGHTA and CDR2 FQGNSA. V was pared by 5 bases and J by 2 bases, with 10 bases between. DNA for the CDR3: TGTGCCAGCAGCAAGAACAGGGCCTACGAGCAGTACTTC. It specifies CASSKNRAYEQYF.

The chain is built from TRBV25-1 and TRBJ1-1; D gene uncertain. The germline V gene has CDR1 MGHDK and CDR2 SYGVNS. Trimming cost V 4 bases and J 3 bases, with 15 bases left between them. The CDR3 is 15 amino acids. The CDR3 bases are TGTGCCAGCAGTGGGTGGCAGTCCGGAGACACTGAAGCTTTCTTT. It yields the protein CASSGWQSGDTEAFF.

The chain recombines TRBV19 with TRBJ1-5; no reliable D call. CDR1 and CDR2 (germline): LNHDA, SQIVND (reference sequence). Trimming cost V 6 bases and J 6 bases, with 15 bases left between them. The CDR3 has 14 residues. This chain's CDR3 is CASSLHSLRQPQHF. CDR3 in DNA: TGTGCCAGTAGCCTCCACAGTTTGCGTCAGCCCCAGCATTTT.

This chain uses TRBV18 with TRBJ1-5; D is perhaps TRBD1 (6 bases). The CDR3 has 13 residues. Trimming took 2 bases from V and 4 from J, leaving 6 bases between them. CDR1 is KGHSH and CDR2 is LQKENI in the germline V gene. This chain's CDR3 is CASSPGQNQPQHF. CDR3 DNA sequence: TGTGCCAGCTCACCAGGACAGAATCAGCCCCAGCATTTT.

V gene TRBV2 combines with J gene TRBJ2-5; the D gene is possibly TRBD2 (6 bases). V lost 4 bases, J lost 7 bases, and 13 bases lay in between. Looked up from germline, CDR1 is SNHLY and CDR2 is FYNNEI. There are 13 residues in the CDR3. This chain's CDR3 is CASSGGQGGTQYF. In DNA, the CDR3 is TGTGCCAGCAGTGGAGGGCAGGGAGGGACCCAGTACTTC.